One and the same sample provided the 17 T cell receptor beta chains below, sequenced in a study of cytomegalovirus exposure and HLA in healthy donors. 60 Vbeta and 13 Jbeta primers were used in PCR. Profiling relied on immunoSEQ multiplex PCR, and the TCRdb table lists in-frame clones only, not all of them. The sample contains fewer than 100,000 clones, approximately 80% of which appear only once. The sequencing sample was made of PBMCs. These receptors all come from a man aged 55 to 70 in good health and CMV-seropositive.

This chain's CDR3 is CASSYRGGTPYEQYF. The CDR3 coding sequence is TGCGCCAGCAGCTATCGGGGGGGTACCCCCTACGAGCAGTACTTC. This chain links TRBV5-1 with TRBJ2-7; 8 bases line up with TRBD2. This CDR3 is 15 amino acids long. Germline CDR1 and CDR2: SGHRS and YFSETQ. After removal of 3 bases from V and 2 bases from J, the junction contained 7 bases not matched to a gene.

V and J are TRBV11-3 and TRBJ2-5; 7 positions agree with TRBD1. The J call may be in error: the DNA end matches TRBJ2-7 better. The germline CDR1 and CDR2 sequences are SGHNT and YENEEA. The CDR3 runs 13 residues. The CDR3 loop reads CASSWRQGYEQYF. In DNA, the CDR3 is TGTGCCAGCAGCTGGCGACAGGGCTACGAGCAGTACTTC.

The CDR3 spells CASSQDRGQGPYEQYF. CDR3 sequence (DNA): TGCGCCAGCAGCCAAGATAGGGGACAGGGACCCTACGAGCAGTACTTC. The chain employs TRBV4-1 and TRBJ2-5; 9 bases align to TRBD1. The J call may be faulty, since TRBJ2-7 better matches the DNA end. Germline-derived CDR1 and CDR2 are MGHRA and YSYEKL. The CDR3 contains 16 residues.

V is TRBV27 and J is TRBJ2-5; weak D call: TRBD2 (5 bases). Germline-derived CDR1 and CDR2 are MNHEY and SMNVEV (reference sequence). The length of the CDR3 is 16 residues. V was clipped by 8 bases and J by 2 bases, with 21 bases between them. The CDR3 region is CASSFTLARRQETQYF. DNA for the CDR3: TGTGCCAGCTCCTTCACTCTAGCCCGTCGACAAGAGACCCAGTACTTC.

The chain couples TRBV7-9 to TRBJ2-7; a possible D gene is TRBD1 (5 bases). V lost 0 bases to trimming and J lost 2 bases, with 11 bases between them. The CDR3 length is 15 residues. CDR1 and CDR2 (germline): SEHNR, FQNEAQ (reference sequence). The DNA for the CDR3 is TGTGCCAGCAGCTTAGCAGGGGCCCCCGCCTACGAGCAGTACTTC. Encoded protein: CASSLAGAPAYEQYF.

The rearrangement uses TRBV18 and TRBJ2-5; TRBD2 matches at 14 bases. Unmatched junction bases numbered 7, after V lost 6 bases and J lost 4 bases. The germline gives CDR1 KGHSH, CDR2 LQKENI. The CDR3 is 16 residues long. CDR3 nucleotide sequence: TGTGCCAGCTCGCAACGGACTAGCGGGGGGAGAGAGACCCAGTACTTC. The encoded protein is CASSQRTSGGRETQYF.

This clone was counted a single time. The J gene is TRBJ2-7, the V gene TRBV7-6, with D tentatively TRBD1 (6 bases). The CDR3 runs 13 residues. Trimming cost V 5 bases and J 3 bases, with 11 bases left between them. Germline CDR1 is SGHVS and CDR2 is FNYEAQ. The CDR3 loop reads CASSPGVGYEQYF. The CDR3 coding sequence is TGTGCCAGCAGCCCAGGGGTAGGCTACGAGCAGTACTTC.

The chain uses TRBV11-2 and TRBJ1-2; D gene ambiguous. The germline V gene has CDR1 SGHAT and CDR2 FQNNGV. This CDR3 is 15 amino acids long. Trimming took off 5 bases at V and 0 bases at J, with 13 bases between the two ends. Written as DNA, the CDR3 is TGTGCCAGCAGCCCCGGCGGCTTAGCTAACTATGGCTACACCTTC. This translates into CASSPGGLANYGYTF.

V usage is TRBV6-4 and J usage is TRBJ2-2; D is possibly TRBD2 (7 bases). Germline assignment: CDR1 MRHNA and CDR2 SNTAGT. V lost 0 bases, J lost 5 bases, and 16 bases lay in between. CDR3 size: 17 residues. The CDR3: CASSDSWGGARTGELFF. CDR3 sequence (DNA): TGTGCCAGCAGTGACTCCTGGGGGGGGGCGCGGACCGGGGAGCTGTTTTTT.

This sequence joins TRBV5-6 and TRBJ2-1, with 7 bases fitting TRBD2. The germline V gene has CDR1 SGHDT and CDR2 YYEEEE. This CDR3 has 16 residues. The V segment lost 4 bases and the J segment 0 bases; nucleotides outside the gene matches: 7. CDR3 residues: CASSLGLPSSYNEQFF. DNA of the CDR3: TGTGCCAGCAGCCTGGGACTACCGAGCTCCTACAATGAGCAGTTCTTC.

Of note for this clone: The sample carries other DNA sequences with the same CDR3. V gene TRBV5-5 combines with J gene TRBJ1-6; the D gene is possibly TRBD1 (5 bases). The length of the CDR3 is 14 residues. Germline V gene sequence: CDR1 SGHKS, CDR2 YYEKEE (reference sequence). V lost 1 base, J lost 19 bases, and 21 bases lay in between. CDR3 bases: TGTGCCAGCAGCTTGACAGGTACCCTCCATGGGGTTCACTTT. This gives the protein CASSLTGTLHGVHF.

The chain carries TRBV5-1 and TRBJ2-5; D may be TRBD2 (5 bases). The CDR3 totals 13 residues. Germline CDR1 reads SGHRS; CDR2 reads YFSETQ. The ends were cut back, 0 bases at V and 3 bases at J, with 6 bases in the middle. The CDR3: CASSLEGEETQYF. The CDR3, as DNA: TGCGCCAGCAGCTTGGAGGGAGAAGAGACCCAGTACTTC.

The chain employs TRBV6-1 and TRBJ1-3, with no clear D. The V gene lost 3 bases and the J gene lost 0 bases, with 12 bases spanning the gap. The CDR3 is made up of 16 amino acids. Per the germline V gene, CDR1 is MNHNS and CDR2 is SASEGT. As DNA, the CDR3 is TGTGCCAGCAGTGATCTCGCCCTCTACTCTGGAAACACCATATATTTT. Protein product: CASSDLALYSGNTIYF.

V and J are TRBV5-4 and TRBJ2-1, with D maybe TRBD1 (6 bases). Trimming took 4 bases from V and 6 from J, leaving 14 bases between them. Germline lookup yields CDR1 SGHNT and CDR2 YYREEE (reference sequence). The CDR3 consists of 14 residues. The CDR3 bases are TGTGCCAGCAGCGCAGGGACACTACGCAATGAGCAGTTCTTC. Encoded protein: CASSAGTLRNEQFF.

This chain joins TRBV28 and TRBJ1-3; possibly TRBD1 for D (5 bases). The CDR3 has 15 residues. CDR1 is MDHEN, CDR2 SYDVKM, per germline. V lost 3 bases and J lost 2, with 11 bases in between. CDR3 nucleotide sequence: TGTGCCAGCAGTTTGCGGGGGGTCCCTGGAAACACCATATATTTT. Protein sequence: CASSLRGVPGNTIYF.

This clone was counted a few times. One end of the junction does not line up with germline, which may come from a read error. The chain recombines TRBV2 with TRBJ1-1; D unclear. The CDR3 length is 16 residues. The germline V gene encodes CDR1 SNHLY and CDR2 FYNNEI. The CDR3 sequence: CASLPGRTSGNTEAFF. For the CDR3, the DNA is TGTGCCAGCCTGCCTGGGCGGACCTCGGGGAACACTGAGGCTTTCTTT.

The chain is built from TRBV5-4 and TRBJ2-2; 9 nucleotides line up with TRBD1. The CDR3 covers 17 residues. V shed 1 base and J 5 bases; nucleotides not matched to a gene: 9. Germline V gene sequence: CDR1 SGHNT, CDR2 YYREEE (reference sequence). CDR3 loop: CASSLLRGQGGTGELFF. The CDR3 coding sequence is TGTGCCAGCAGCTTGTTGCGGGGACAGGGTGGGACCGGGGAGCTGTTTTTT.